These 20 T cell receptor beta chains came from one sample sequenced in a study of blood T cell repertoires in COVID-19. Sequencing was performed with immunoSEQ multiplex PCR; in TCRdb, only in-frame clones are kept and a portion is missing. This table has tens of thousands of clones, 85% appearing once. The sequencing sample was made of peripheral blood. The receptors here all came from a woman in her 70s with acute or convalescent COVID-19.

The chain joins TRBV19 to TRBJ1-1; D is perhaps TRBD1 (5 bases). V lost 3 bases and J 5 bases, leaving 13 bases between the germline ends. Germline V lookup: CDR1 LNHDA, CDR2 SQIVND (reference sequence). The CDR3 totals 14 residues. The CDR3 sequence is CASSMAQGATEAFF. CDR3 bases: TGTGCCAGTAGTATGGCGCAGGGCGCGACTGAAGCTTTCTTT.

The CDR3 here is CASSVLPGLAGVGTDTQYF. The DNA of the CDR3 is TGTGCCAGCAGCGTATTGCCGGGACTAGCGGGAGTGGGTACAGATACGCAGTATTTT. This rearrangement joins TRBV9 to TRBJ2-3; 14 bases match TRBD2. V shed 1 base, J shed 3 bases, and the junction held 10 bases outside the gene matches. Germline values: CDR1 SGDLS, CDR2 YYNGEE. This CDR3 contains 19 residues.

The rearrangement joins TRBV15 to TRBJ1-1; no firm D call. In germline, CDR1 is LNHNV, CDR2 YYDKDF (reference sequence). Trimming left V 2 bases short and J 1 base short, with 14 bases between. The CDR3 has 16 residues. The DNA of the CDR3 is TGTGCCACCAGCAGATCCTCGGGGTTAAGGAACACTGAAGCTTTCTTT. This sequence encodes CATSRSSGLRNTEAFF.

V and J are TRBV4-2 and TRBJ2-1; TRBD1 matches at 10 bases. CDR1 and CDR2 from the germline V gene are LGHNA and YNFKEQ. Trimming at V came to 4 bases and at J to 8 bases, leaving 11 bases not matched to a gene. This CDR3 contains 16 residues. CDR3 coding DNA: TGTGCCAGCAGCCGTAAAAGAGTGGGACAGGGGTATGAGCAGTTCTTC. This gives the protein CASSRKRVGQGYEQFF.

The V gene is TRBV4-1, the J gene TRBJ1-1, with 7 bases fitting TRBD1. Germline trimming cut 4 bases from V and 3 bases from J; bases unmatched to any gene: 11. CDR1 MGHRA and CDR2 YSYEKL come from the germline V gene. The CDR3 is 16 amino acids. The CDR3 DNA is TGCGCCAGCAGCCGGACCACAGGGGATAGATACACTGAAGCTTTCTTT. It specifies CASSRTTGDRYTEAFF.

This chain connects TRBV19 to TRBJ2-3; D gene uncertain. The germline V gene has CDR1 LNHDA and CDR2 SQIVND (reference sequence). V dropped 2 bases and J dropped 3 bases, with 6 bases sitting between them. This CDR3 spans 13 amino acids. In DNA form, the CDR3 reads TGTGCCAGTAGTATAAGCCGAACAGATACGCAGTATTTT. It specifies CASSISRTDTQYF.

CDR3 DNA: TGTGCCAGCAGTGAAGGGAGGCTGGAGGATCAGCCCCAGCATTTT. It is translated as CASSEGRLEDQPQHF. This chain links TRBV6-1 with TRBJ1-5; D gene unclear. The CDR3 has 15 amino acids. Germline loops: CDR1 MNHNS, CDR2 SASEGT. Trimming pared 1 base from V and 5 bases from J, leaving 12 bases between.

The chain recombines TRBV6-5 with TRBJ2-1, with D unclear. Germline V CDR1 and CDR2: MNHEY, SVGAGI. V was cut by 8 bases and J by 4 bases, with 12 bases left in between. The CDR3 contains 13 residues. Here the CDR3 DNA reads TGTGCCAGCCTCCCCTCGAGTTACAATGAGCAGTTCTTC. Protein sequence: CASLPSSYNEQFF.

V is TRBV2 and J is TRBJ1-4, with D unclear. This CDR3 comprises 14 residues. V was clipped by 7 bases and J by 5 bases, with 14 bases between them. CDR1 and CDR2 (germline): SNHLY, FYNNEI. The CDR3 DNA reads TGTGCCAGCACCAAGCAGGAACACAATGAAAAACTGTTTTTT. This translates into CASTKQEHNEKLFF. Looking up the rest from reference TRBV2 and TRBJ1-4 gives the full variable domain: EPEVTQTPSHQVTQMGQEVILRCVPISNHLYFYWYRQILGQKVEFLVSFYNNEISEKSEIFDDQFSVERPDGSNFTLKIRSTKLEDSAMYFCASTKQEHNEKLFFGSGTQLSVL.

CDR3 region: CASSLSAGTGTYNEQFF. The CDR3 coding sequence is TGTGCCAGCAGTTTGAGCGCCGGGACAGGGACCTACAATGAGCAGTTCTTC. The chain links TRBV6-2 or TRBV6-3 to TRBJ2-1; TRBD1 aligns across 9 bases. Germline lookup yields CDR1 MNHEY and CDR2 SVGEGT. V shed 4 bases and J 2 bases; nucleotides not matched to a gene: 9. The CDR3 covers 17 residues.

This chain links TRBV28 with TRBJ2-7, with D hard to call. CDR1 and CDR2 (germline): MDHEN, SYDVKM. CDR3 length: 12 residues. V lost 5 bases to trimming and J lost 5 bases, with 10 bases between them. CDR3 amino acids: CASSLLADEQYV. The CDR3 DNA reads TGTGCCAGCAGTCTCTTGGCGGACGAGCAGTACGTC.

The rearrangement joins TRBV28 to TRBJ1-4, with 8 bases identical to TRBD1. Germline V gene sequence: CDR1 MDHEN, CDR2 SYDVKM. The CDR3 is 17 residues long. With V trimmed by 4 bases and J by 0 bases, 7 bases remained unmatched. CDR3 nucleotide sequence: TGTGCCAGCAGTTCACCCGGGACAGGTTCAACTAATGAAAAACTGTTTTTT. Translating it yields CASSSPGTGSTNEKLFF.

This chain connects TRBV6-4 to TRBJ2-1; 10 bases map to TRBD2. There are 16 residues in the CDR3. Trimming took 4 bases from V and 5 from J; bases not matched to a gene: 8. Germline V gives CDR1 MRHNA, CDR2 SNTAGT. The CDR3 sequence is CASSAQAGGGHNEQFF. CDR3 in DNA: TGTGCCAGCAGTGCCCAAGCGGGAGGGGGCCACAATGAGCAGTTCTTC.

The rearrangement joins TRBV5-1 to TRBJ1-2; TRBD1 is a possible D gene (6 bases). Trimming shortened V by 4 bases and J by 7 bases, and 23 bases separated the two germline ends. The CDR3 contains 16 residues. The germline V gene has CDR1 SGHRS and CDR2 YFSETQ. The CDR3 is CASSPWAGGEVSGYTF. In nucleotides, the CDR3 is TGCGCCAGCAGCCCATGGGCGGGGGGCGAAGTGAGTGGCTACACCTTC.

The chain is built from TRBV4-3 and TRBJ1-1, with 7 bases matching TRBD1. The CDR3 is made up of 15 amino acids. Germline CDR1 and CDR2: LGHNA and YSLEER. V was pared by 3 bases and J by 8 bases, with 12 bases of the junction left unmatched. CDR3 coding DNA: TGCGCCAGCAGCCAGGAGTGGGGGCCGGGACAGGAAGCTTTCTTT. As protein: CASSQEWGPGQEAFF.

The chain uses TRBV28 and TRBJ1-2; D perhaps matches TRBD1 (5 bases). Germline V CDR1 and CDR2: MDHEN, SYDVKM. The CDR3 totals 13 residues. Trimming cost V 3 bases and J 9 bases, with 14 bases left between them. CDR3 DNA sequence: TGTGCCAGCAGTTTTCATAGGGGCGCGAGCTACACCTTC. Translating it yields CASSFHRGASYTF.

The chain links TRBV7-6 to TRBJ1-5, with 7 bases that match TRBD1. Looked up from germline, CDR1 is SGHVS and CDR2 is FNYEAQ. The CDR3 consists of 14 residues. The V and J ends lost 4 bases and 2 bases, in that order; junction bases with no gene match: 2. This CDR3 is CASSSDRGNQPQHF. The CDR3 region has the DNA TGTGCCAGCAGCTCCGACAGGGGCAATCAGCCCCAGCATTTT.

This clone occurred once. CDR3 DNA: TGCGCCAGCAGTGATTCAGGAACTGTTCTAAGAGAAAAACTGTTTTTT. Translating it yields CASSDSGTVLREKLFF. The chain is built from TRBV5-1 and TRBJ1-4; D unclear. There are 16 residues in the CDR3. Germline loops: CDR1 SGHRS, CDR2 YFSETQ. Trimming removed 5 bases at V and 8 bases at J, with 22 bases between.

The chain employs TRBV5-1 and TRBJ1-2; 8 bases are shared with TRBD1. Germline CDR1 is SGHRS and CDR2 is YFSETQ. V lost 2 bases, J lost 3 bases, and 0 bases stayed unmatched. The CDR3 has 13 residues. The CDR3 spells CASSLQGDYGYTF. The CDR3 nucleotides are TGCGCCAGCAGCTTACAGGGGGACTATGGCTACACCTTC.

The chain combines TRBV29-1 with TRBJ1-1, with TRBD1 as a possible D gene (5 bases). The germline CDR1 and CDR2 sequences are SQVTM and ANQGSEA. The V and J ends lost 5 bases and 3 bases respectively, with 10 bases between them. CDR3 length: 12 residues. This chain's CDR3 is CSVQTGDTEAFF. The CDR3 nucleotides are TGCAGCGTTCAGACGGGGGACACTGAAGCTTTCTTT.